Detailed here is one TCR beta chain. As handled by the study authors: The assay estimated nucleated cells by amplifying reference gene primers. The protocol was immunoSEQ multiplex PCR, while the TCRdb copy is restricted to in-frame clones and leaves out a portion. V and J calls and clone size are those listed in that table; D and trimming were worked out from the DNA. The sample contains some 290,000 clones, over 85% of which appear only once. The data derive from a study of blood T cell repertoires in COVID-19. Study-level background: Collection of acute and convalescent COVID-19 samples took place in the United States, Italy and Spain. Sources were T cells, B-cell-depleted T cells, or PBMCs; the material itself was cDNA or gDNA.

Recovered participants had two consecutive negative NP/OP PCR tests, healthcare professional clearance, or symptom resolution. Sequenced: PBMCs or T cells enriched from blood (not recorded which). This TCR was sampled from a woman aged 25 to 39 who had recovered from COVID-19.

The CDR3 bases are TGTGCCAGCAGTGGCCTACAGGGGGCGTTTATGTGCGAGCAGTACTTC. Residues: CASSGLQGAFMCEQYF. The rearrangement joins TRBV2 to TRBJ2-7; 9 bases align to TRBD1. Unmatched junction bases numbered 13, after V lost 4 bases and J lost 6 bases. CDR1 and CDR2 from the germline V gene are SNHLY and FYNNEI. The CDR3 is made up of 16 amino acids.